This TCR beta chain appears in the sequencing data of a study of T cells in Graves' hyperthyroidism and ophthalmopathy. Study-wide results and caveats: A model using 13 V-J features told ophthalmopathy apart from stable hyperthyroidism.

Enrolled ophthalmopathy patients presented with a Clinical Activity Score of at least 3, a NOSPECS grade of at least 4, and disease duration under 3 months. Clinical symptoms, serum thyroxine and TRAb, thyroid ultrasound and orbital computed tomography together formed the diagnostic basis. This clonotype was recorded a few times. Its antigen is unidentified. The CDR3 length is 16 residues. The V gene end was trimmed by 3 bases and the J gene end by 5 bases; junction bases not matched to a gene: 6. Germline CDR1 LGHNA, CDR2 YNFKEQ. Regions amplified from RNA transcripts were the TCR beta CDR3 regions. HTBI primers were the set used in a first-round RT-PCR of the TCR CDR3. TCRdb passed the multiplex PCR reads through MiXCR, listing each CDR3 protein once. In the table there are fewer than 250,000 distinct CDR3 sequences, around 15% of which are singletons.

The receptor was isolated from a woman in her late teens or twenties with Graves' ophthalmopathy. J is TRBJ2-2 and V is TRBV4-2, with 10 bases that match TRBD2. The sequenced sample consisted of blood. The CDR3, as DNA: TGTGCCAGCAGCCAGTTAGCGGGGGGTAGAACCGGGGAGCTGTTTTTT. Amino acids: CASSQLAGGRTGELFF.